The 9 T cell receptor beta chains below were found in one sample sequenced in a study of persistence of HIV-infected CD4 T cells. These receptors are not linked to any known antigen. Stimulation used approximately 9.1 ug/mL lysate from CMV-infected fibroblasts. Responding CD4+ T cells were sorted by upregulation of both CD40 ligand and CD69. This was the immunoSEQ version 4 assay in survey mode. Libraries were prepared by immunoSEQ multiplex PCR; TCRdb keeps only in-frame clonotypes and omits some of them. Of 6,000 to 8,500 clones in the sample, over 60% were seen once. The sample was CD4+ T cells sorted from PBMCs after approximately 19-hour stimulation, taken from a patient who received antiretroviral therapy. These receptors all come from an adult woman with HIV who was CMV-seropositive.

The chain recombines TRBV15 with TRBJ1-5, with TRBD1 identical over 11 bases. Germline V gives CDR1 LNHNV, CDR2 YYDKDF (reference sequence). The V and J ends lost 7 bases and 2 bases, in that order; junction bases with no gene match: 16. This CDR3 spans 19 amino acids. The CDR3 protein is CATTNCRDRGACGNQPQHF. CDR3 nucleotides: TGTGCCACCACCAACTGCCGGGACAGGGGGGCCTGTGGCAATCAGCCCCAGCATTTT.

The CDR3 protein is CASRTDRDSQETQYF. The CDR3 DNA follows: TGTGCCAGCAGAACGGACAGGGACTCCCAAGAGACCCAGTACTTC. The chain uses TRBV6-5 and TRBJ2-5; TRBD1 aligns across 8 bases. The CDR3 sequence is 15 residues long. The V gene's germline CDR1 is MNHEY and CDR2 SVGAGI. Trimming cost V 6 bases and J 1 base; bases outside gene matches: 7.

CDR3 DNA: TGCGCCAGCAGCCCGGGGGGAACTGGAAACACCATATATTTT. Its translation is CASSPGGTGNTIYF. The chain is built from TRBV5-1 and TRBJ1-3; D perhaps matches TRBD1 (5 bases). Germline V gene data show CDR1 as SGHRS and CDR2 as YFSETQ. V lost 4 bases, J lost 2 bases, and 10 bases lay in between. This CDR3 comprises 14 residues.

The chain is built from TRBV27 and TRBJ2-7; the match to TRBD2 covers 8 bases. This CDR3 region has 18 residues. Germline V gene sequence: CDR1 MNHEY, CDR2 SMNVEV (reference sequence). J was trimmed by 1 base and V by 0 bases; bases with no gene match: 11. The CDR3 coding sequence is TGTGCCAGCAGTTTATCCGGGGGGGTCTACAGCCGGTCCTACGAGCAGTACTTC. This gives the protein CASSLSGGVYSRSYEQYF.

CDR3 bases: TGTGCCAGCAGGTCCGTGCAGCCCCAGCATTTT. Encoded protein: CASRSVQPQHF. The genes are TRBV28 and TRBJ1-5; D remains unclear. Germline CDR1 MDHEN, CDR2 SYDVKM. V gave up 6 bases and J gave up 7 bases, with 7 bases separating them. The CDR3 length is 11 residues.

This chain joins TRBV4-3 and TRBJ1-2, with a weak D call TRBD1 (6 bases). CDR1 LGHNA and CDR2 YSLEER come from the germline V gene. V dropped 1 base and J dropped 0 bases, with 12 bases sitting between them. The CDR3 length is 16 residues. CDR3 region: CASSQVRGISNYGYTF. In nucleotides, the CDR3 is TGCGCCAGCAGCCAAGTTAGGGGGATTTCTAACTATGGCTACACCTTC.

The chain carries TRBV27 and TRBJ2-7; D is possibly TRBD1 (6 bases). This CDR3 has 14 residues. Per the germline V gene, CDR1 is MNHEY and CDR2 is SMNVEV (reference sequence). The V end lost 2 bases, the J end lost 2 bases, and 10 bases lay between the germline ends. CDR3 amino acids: CASSLNRATYEQYF. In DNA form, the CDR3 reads TGTGCCAGCAGTTTAAACAGGGCTACCTACGAGCAGTACTTC.

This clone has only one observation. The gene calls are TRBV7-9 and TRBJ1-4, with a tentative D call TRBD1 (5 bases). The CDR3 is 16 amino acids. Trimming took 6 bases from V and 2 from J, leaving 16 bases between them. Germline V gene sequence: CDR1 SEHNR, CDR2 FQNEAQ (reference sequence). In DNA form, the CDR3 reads TGTGCCAGCAGTTCCCCGACCAGGGCCACTAATGAAAAACTGTTTTTT. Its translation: CASSSPTRATNEKLFF.

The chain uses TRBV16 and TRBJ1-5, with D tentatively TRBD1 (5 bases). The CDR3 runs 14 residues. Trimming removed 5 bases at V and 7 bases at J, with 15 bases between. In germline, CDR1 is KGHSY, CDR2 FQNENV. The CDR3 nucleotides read TGTGCCAGCAGCGTGTCAGGGTCGGGGCAGCCCCAGCATTTT. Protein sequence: CASSVSGSGQPQHF.